These T cell receptor beta chains were read from a single sample in a study of cytomegalovirus exposure and HLA in healthy donors. Produced via immunoSEQ multiplex PCR; TCRdb's table is partial and in-frame only. The sample holds approximately 190,000 clones. Sample: PBMCs. The source is a man aged 25 to 40 in good health and CMV-seronegative. The CDR3 runs from the conserved cysteine through the conserved F or W. Each record gives: D gene, J gene, V gene, CDR3 DNA, CDR3 protein. A D gene is named only where the DNA matches it firmly.

d_gene: .; j_gene: TRBJ1-2; v_gene: TRBV7-9; CDR3nt: TGTGCCAGCAGCTTTGAGGGTCCGGATGGCTACACCTTC; CDR3aa: CASSFEGPDGYTF
d_gene: .; j_gene: TRBJ2-1; v_gene: TRBV9; CDR3nt: TGTGCCAGCAGCGGTGTCAGCTCCTACAATGAGCAGTTCTTC; CDR3aa: CASSGVSSYNEQFF
d_gene: TRBD2; j_gene: TRBJ2-5; v_gene: TRBV30; CDR3nt: TGTGCCTGGAGTTCCGCCTTCACTAGCGGGGAAGAGACCCAGTACTTC; CDR3aa: CAWSSAFTSGEETQYF
d_gene: .; j_gene: TRBJ1-2; v_gene: TRBV4-3; CDR3nt: TGCGCCAGCAGCCAAGAACAGGTCATCCATTATGGCTACACCTTC; CDR3aa: CASSQEQVIHYGYTF
d_gene: TRBD1; j_gene: TRBJ1-4; v_gene: TRBV2; CDR3nt: TGTGCCAGCAGTGCGAAGGGACAGTTTAACGAAAAACTGTTTTTT; CDR3aa: CASSAKGQFNEKLFF
d_gene: TRBD1; j_gene: TRBJ2-5; v_gene: TRBV5-1; CDR3nt: TGCGCCAGCAGTTCCGGGACAGGGGGCCGGTGGGAGACCCAGTACTTC; CDR3aa: CASSSGTGGRWETQYF
d_gene: TRBD1; j_gene: TRBJ1-5; v_gene: TRBV5-3; CDR3nt: TGTGCCAGAAACCCCCGGGACAGAGACTATAGCAATCAGCCCCAGCATTTT; CDR3aa: CARNPRDRDYSNQPQHF
d_gene: .; j_gene: TRBJ1-5; v_gene: TRBV6-1; CDR3nt: TGTGCCAGCACCGAGAGGTCAGGGGTTGGTCAGCCCCAGCATTTT; CDR3aa: CASTERSGVGQPQHF
d_gene: .; j_gene: TRBJ2-6; v_gene: TRBV25-1; CDR3nt: TGTGCCAGCAGTGAATCAGGGACATGGGTCTCTGGGGCCAACGTCCTGACTTTC; CDR3aa: CASSESGTWVSGANVLTF
d_gene: TRBD1; j_gene: TRBJ2-7; v_gene: TRBV5-1; CDR3nt: TGCGCCAGCGGACAGGGGGCGGCGGGGAACGAGCAGTACTTC; CDR3aa: CASGQGAAGNEQYF
d_gene: .; j_gene: TRBJ2-6; v_gene: TRBV5-1; CDR3nt: TGCGCCAGCAGTCAGGACTCTGGGGCCAACGTCCTGACTTTC; CDR3aa: CASSQDSGANVLTF
d_gene: TRBD2; j_gene: TRBJ2-1; v_gene: TRBV10-1; CDR3nt: TGCGCCAGCAGTGAAGGCGGGGGATCCTACAATGAGCAGTTCTTC; CDR3aa: CASSEGGGSYNEQFF
d_gene: TRBD2; j_gene: TRBJ2-1; v_gene: TRBV10-1; CDR3nt: TGCGCCAGCAGTCCGGGACTAGCGGCGCCCTACAATGAGCAGTTCTTC; CDR3aa: CASSPGLAAPYNEQFF
d_gene: .; j_gene: TRBJ1-4; v_gene: TRBV27; CDR3nt: TGTGCCAGCAGTTTATCGGACTCACTAGCGGAAAAACTGTTTTTT; CDR3aa: CASSLSDSLAEKLFF
d_gene: TRBD2; j_gene: TRBJ2-1; v_gene: TRBV7-8; CDR3nt: TGTGCCAGCAGCCTAATTAGACTCGGACTAGCGGGGGCCCATGAGCAGTTCTTC; CDR3aa: CASSLIRLGLAGAHEQFF
d_gene: .; j_gene: TRBJ2-7; v_gene: TRBV18; CDR3nt: TGTGCCAGCTCACCCTTGAGCGGGTACAACCACGAGCAGTACTTC; CDR3aa: CASSPLSGYNHEQYF
d_gene: TRBD1; j_gene: TRBJ1-2; v_gene: TRBV29-1; CDR3nt: TGCAGCGTCCGTCGGGGACAGGATCTATATGGCTACACCTTC; CDR3aa: CSVRRGQDLYGYTF
d_gene: .; j_gene: TRBJ2-7; v_gene: TRBV6-6; CDR3nt: TGTGCCAGCAGTTACGAGGGTGGACCCTACGAGCAGTACTTC; CDR3aa: CASSYEGGPYEQYF
d_gene: .; j_gene: TRBJ1-3; v_gene: TRBV19; CDR3nt: TGTGCCAGTAGTCCGTTACAGGGAGTAGCTGGAAACACCATATATTTT; CDR3aa: CASSPLQGVAGNTIYF
d_gene: TRBD2; j_gene: TRBJ2-3; v_gene: TRBV27; CDR3nt: TGTGCCAGCAGCCGCTCAAGCGGGGGCCGCACAGATACGCAGTATTTT; CDR3aa: CASSRSSGGRTDTQYF
d_gene: .; j_gene: TRBJ1-2; v_gene: TRBV5-1; CDR3nt: TGCGCCAGCAGCTTGGCGACAGTAAACTATGGCTACACCTTC; CDR3aa: CASSLATVNYGYTF
d_gene: TRBD1; j_gene: TRBJ2-7; v_gene: TRBV5-1; CDR3nt: TGCGCCAGCAGCTTGGGGGTAGGGACAGACCCCTACGAGCAGTACTTC; CDR3aa: CASSLGVGTDPYEQYF
d_gene: .; j_gene: TRBJ2-7; v_gene: TRBV5-1; CDR3nt: TGCGCCAGCAGCCTGAATTCCCAGGGGTCCGTTTACGAGCAGTACTTC; CDR3aa: CASSLNSQGSVYEQYF
d_gene: .; j_gene: TRBJ1-1; v_gene: TRBV27; CDR3nt: TGTGCCAGCAGTTTAGATGGTACAACAGGTGAAGCTTTCTTT; CDR3aa: CASSLDGTTGEAFF
d_gene: .; j_gene: TRBJ1-1; v_gene: TRBV2; CDR3nt: TGTGCCAGCAGTGAAGAGGGCGGGCCGAACACTGAAGCTTTCTTT; CDR3aa: CASSEEGGPNTEAFF
d_gene: TRBD2; j_gene: TRBJ2-5; v_gene: TRBV2; CDR3nt: TGTGCCAGCTCTCGGACTAGCGGGAGTAAAGAGACCCAGTACTTC; CDR3aa: CASSRTSGSKETQYF
d_gene: .; j_gene: TRBJ2-2; v_gene: TRBV29-1; CDR3nt: TGCAGCGGCCGAAGGGGGGGGTCTTCCACCGGGGAGCTGTTTTTT; CDR3aa: CSGRRGGSSTGELFF